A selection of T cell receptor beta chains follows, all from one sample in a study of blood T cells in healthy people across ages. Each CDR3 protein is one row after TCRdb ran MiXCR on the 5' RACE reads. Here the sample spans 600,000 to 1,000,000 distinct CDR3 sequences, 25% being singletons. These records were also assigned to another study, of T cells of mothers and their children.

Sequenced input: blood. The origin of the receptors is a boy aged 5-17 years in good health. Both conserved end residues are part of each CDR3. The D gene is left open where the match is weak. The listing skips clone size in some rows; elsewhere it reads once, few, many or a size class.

DNA: TGTGCCAGTTCCGATTGGCCGTCAGGGTATGAGCAGTTCTTC; CDR3: CASSDWPSGYEQFF; size: few; D: -; J: TRBJ2-1; V: TRBV19
DNA: TGTGCCAGCAGCCCGCCCCCGGACAGGTGGAATACTGAAGCTTTCTTT; CDR3: CASSPPPDRWNTEAFF; size: few; D: TRBD1; J: TRBJ1-1; V: TRBV7-9
DNA: TGCAGTAACACCGGACGAGTCTCCTACAATGAGCAGTTCTTC; CDR3: CSNTGRVSYNEQFF; size: -; D: -; J: TRBJ2-1; V: TRBV20-1
DNA: TGTGCCAGCCAAGGATCCTTTAATGAAAAACTGTTTTTT; CDR3: CASQGSFNEKLFF; size: -; D: -; J: TRBJ1-4; V: TRBV11-2
DNA: TGTGCCATCAGCGGGTATCCACAGGGTTCGGGAACTAATGAAAAACTGTTTTTT; CDR3: CAISGYPQGSGTNEKLFF; size: -; D: -; J: TRBJ1-4; V: TRBV10-3
DNA: TGTGCCAGCAGTGGCCGGACAGGGTCCAATCAGCCCCAGCATTTT; CDR3: CASSGRTGSNQPQHF; size: -; D: TRBD1; J: TRBJ1-5; V: TRBV6-5
DNA: TGTGCCAGCAGCTTAAATCCCGGGACAGGGGAGACGTACTTC; CDR3: CASSLNPGTGETYF; size: -; D: TRBD1; J: TRBJ2-5; V: TRBV11-3
DNA: TGTGCCAGTAGTAGAGGTACACCAATTAATGAAAAACTGTTTTTT; CDR3: CASSRGTPINEKLFF; size: few; D: -; J: TRBJ1-4; V: TRBV19
DNA: TGTGCCAGCAGTTTCGGGACAGGGGTTGTCACCGGGGAGCTGTTTTTT; CDR3: CASSFGTGVVTGELFF; size: -; D: TRBD1; J: TRBJ2-2; V: TRBV27
DNA: TGCAGTGCTAAATTAGTCTCGACTAGGAGACAGCAAGAGACCCAGTACTTC; CDR3: CSAKLVSTRRQQETQYF; size: few; D: -; J: TRBJ2-5; V: TRBV20-1
DNA: TGTGCCAGTATCCGGGACATAAACACCGGGGAGCTGTTTTTT; CDR3: CASIRDINTGELFF; size: -; D: -; J: TRBJ2-2; V: TRBV19
DNA: TGTGCCAGCAGTTTAGCGCTAATGGGGACTTACCCGGCTAATGAAAAACTGTTTTTT; CDR3: CASSLALMGTYPANEKLFF; size: -; D: -; J: TRBJ1-4; V: TRBV12-3/TRBV12-4
DNA: TGTGCCAGCAGCTCCCAACCGATGGCTAGCGGGGGAGCGGAGACCCAGTACTTC; CDR3: CASSSQPMASGGAETQYF; size: -; D: TRBD2; J: TRBJ2-5; V: TRBV7-2
DNA: TGCAGTGCTAACGGACTAGCGGGAGGACGCTCCTACAATGAGCAGTTCTTC; CDR3: CSANGLAGGRSYNEQFF; size: -; D: TRBD2; J: TRBJ2-1; V: TRBV20-1
DNA: TGTGCCAGCAGTATCTCCGGGACAGGGGACACCTATGGCTACACCTTC; CDR3: CASSISGTGDTYGYTF; size: few; D: TRBD1; J: TRBJ1-2; V: TRBV6-5
DNA: TGTGCCAGTAGTATGGCAGGGAGCCCTGCTCCTAGCTATGGCTACACCTTC; CDR3: CASSMAGSPAPSYGYTF; size: few; D: -; J: TRBJ1-2; V: TRBV19
DNA: TGTGCCAGCAGTCCCCGTTGGGACAATGAGCAGTTCTTC; CDR3: CASSPRWDNEQFF; size: -; D: -; J: TRBJ2-1; V: TRBV7-9
DNA: TGTGCCAGCAGCTTAATAGGACTAGCGGGCACAGATACGCAGTATTTT; CDR3: CASSLIGLAGTDTQYF; size: once; D: TRBD2; J: TRBJ2-3; V: TRBV13
DNA: TGCAGTGCTAGAAGACCGGGCGGCAATCAGCCCCAGCATTTT; CDR3: CSARRPGGNQPQHF; size: -; D: -; J: TRBJ1-5; V: TRBV20-1
DNA: TGTGCCAGCAAAAGCAGGGGGCAGTTGGAGACCCAGTACTTC; CDR3: CASKSRGQLETQYF; size: -; D: TRBD1; J: TRBJ2-5; V: TRBV6-5
DNA: TGTGCCAGCAGCTTAGATGGGACAGGGGGCCTAGGATCCTACGAGCAGTACTTC; CDR3: CASSLDGTGGLGSYEQYF; size: few; D: TRBD1; J: TRBJ2-7; V: TRBV7-9
DNA: TGTGCCAGCAGCCAAGTCCCGGTTTCCGGGGAGCTGTTTTTT; CDR3: CASSQVPVSGELFF; size: few; D: -; J: TRBJ2-2; V: TRBV14
DNA: TGTGCCAGCAGTTTCCCCGGACAGGGGGTGGCCAAAAACATTCAGTACTTC; CDR3: CASSFPGQGVAKNIQYF; size: -; D: TRBD1; J: TRBJ2-4; V: TRBV28
DNA: TGCGCCAGCAGCTTAAGTCTAGCGGGACGGGAGACCCAGTACTTC; CDR3: CASSLSLAGRETQYF; size: -; D: TRBD2; J: TRBJ2-5; V: TRBV5-1
DNA: TGTGCCAGCAGTTTACTGGGGGGTCACAACACCGGGGAGCTGTTTTTT; CDR3: CASSLLGGHNTGELFF; size: -; D: -; J: TRBJ2-2; V: TRBV27
DNA: TGTGCCAGCAGTTCCGACAGGGGGTCTTACTATGGCTACACCTTC; CDR3: CASSSDRGSYYGYTF; size: few; D: TRBD1; J: TRBJ1-2; V: TRBV6-5
DNA: TGCGCCAGCAGCCCCAGACAGTCGACCTATGGCTACACCTTC; CDR3: CASSPRQSTYGYTF; size: -; D: -; J: TRBJ1-2; V: TRBV4-1
DNA: TGTGCCAGCAGTTACACAGAACTAGAGCAGTTCTTC; CDR3: CASSYTELEQFF; size: -; D: -; J: TRBJ2-1; V: TRBV6-2/TRBV6-3
DNA: TGCAGCGTTGAGAGCCAGAGCGGGGAGCTGTTTTTT; CDR3: CSVESQSGELFF; size: -; D: -; J: TRBJ2-2; V: TRBV29-1
DNA: TGTGCCATCAGCGACAGGGTACGGGAGACCGGGGAGCTGTTTTTT; CDR3: CAISDRVRETGELFF; size: -; D: -; J: TRBJ2-2; V: TRBV10-3
DNA: TGCGCCAGCGGACTAGCGGGAGATTCTGATACGCAGTACTTT; CDR3: CASGLAGDSDTQYF; size: few; D: TRBD2; J: TRBJ2-3; V: TRBV5-1
DNA: TGTGCCAGCAGCTTAGTGCCGTGGGGCGGGGAGCTGTTTTTT; CDR3: CASSLVPWGGELFF; size: -; D: -; J: TRBJ2-2; V: TRBV7-6
DNA: TGTGCCACCAGCAGAGATGGGGGGCTTAGCAATCAGCCCCAGCATTTT; CDR3: CATSRDGGLSNQPQHF; size: few; D: -; J: TRBJ1-5; V: TRBV15
DNA: TGCAGGGTGGAGGAGGGGAGCTCCTACAATGAGCAGTTCTTC; CDR3: CRVEEGSSYNEQFF; size: -; D: -; J: TRBJ2-1; V: TRBV29-1
DNA: TGTGCCAGCAGTGACGACAGTGGAGAGACCCAGTACTTC; CDR3: CASSDDSGETQYF; size: few; D: -; J: TRBJ2-5; V: TRBV6-6
DNA: TGTGCCAGCAGCCCACGCGAGTCTGGGGCCAACGTCCTGACTTTC; CDR3: CASSPRESGANVLTF; size: few; D: -; J: TRBJ2-6; V: TRBV7-3